This T cell receptor beta chain stems from a study of tumor-infiltrating lymphocytes in primary liver carcinoma. This clonotype was seen at least ten times. A constant-region primer served to make TCR beta cDNA from about 490 ng total RNA. Three nested multiplex PCR rounds, a slightly modified ARM-PCR method, built the TCR beta libraries. TRBV1-TRBV30 forward primers and a C-beta reverse primer were used in the first two PCR rounds, which each ran for 9 to 10 cycles. TCRdb reanalysed the multiplex PCR reads using MiXCR and keeps one entry per CDR3 protein. In the table there are 100,000 to 150,000 distinct CDR3 sequences, 55% to 75% of which are singletons. Without any cell sorting, roughly 20-32 mg of bulk tissue yielded co-extracted RNA and DNA. The germline V and J ends were trimmed by 1 base and 2 bases, with 9 bases remaining between them. CDR3 length equals 14 residues. CDR1 is SGHNT, CDR2 YYREEE, per germline (reference sequence).

The V gene is TRBV5-4, the J gene TRBJ2-5; tentative D call: TRBD2 (6 bases). This TCR was recovered from a woman in her fifties or sixties with primary liver carcinoma and hepatitis B virus infection. The specimen sequenced was liver tumor tissue from sampling region 1. Stated subset: tumor region T1, superior pole. The CDR3 region has the DNA TGTGCCAGCAGCTTGAGGCTAGCGCAAGAGACCCAGTACTTC. This translates into CASSLRLAQETQYF.